One and the same sample provided the 14 T cell receptor beta chains below, sequenced in a study of cytomegalovirus exposure and HLA in healthy donors. Use of 60 Vbeta and 13 Jbeta primers characterized the PCR. Clones were sequenced by immunoSEQ multiplex PCR, and TCRdb holds only the in-frame ones, with some missing. There are tens of thousands of clones in the sample; approximately 74% occur only once, and over 5% lies in the top ten. The specimen was PBMCs. All receptors derive from a woman aged 45-60 years in good health and CMV-seropositive.

The rearrangement joins TRBV15 to TRBJ2-1; unclear D gene. Germline V gene sequence: CDR1 LNHNV, CDR2 YYDKDF (reference sequence). Trimming removed 0 bases from V and 0 bases from J, with 6 bases in between. The CDR3 has 15 residues. The CDR3 DNA follows: TGTGCCACCAGCAGAGAACAGAGCTCCTACAATGAGCAGTTCTTC. This encodes CATSREQSSYNEQFF.

This rearrangement joins TRBV28 to TRBJ1-1; a weak D match, TRBD1 (5 bases). Trimming took off 1 base at V and 2 bases at J, with 11 bases between the two ends. Looked up from germline, CDR1 is MDHEN and CDR2 is SYDVKM. This CDR3 is built from 15 residues. CDR3 protein: CASSLSGRENTEAFF. CDR3 nucleotide sequence: TGTGCCAGCAGTTTATCAGGCAGGGAAAACACTGAAGCTTTCTTT.

The V and J genes are TRBV6-4 and TRBJ2-1; 11 bases are shared with TRBD2. The CDR3 has 15 residues. The germline gives CDR1 MRHNA, CDR2 SNTAGT. Losses at the gene ends were 4 bases for V and 5 bases for J; bases not matched to a gene: 4. DNA of the CDR3: TGTGCCAGCAGTGCGAGACTAGCGGGGAACAATGAGCAGTTCTTC. Translation: CASSARLAGNNEQFF.

The rearrangement uses TRBV9 and TRBJ2-6; the D gene is possibly TRBD2 (6 bases). Germline assignment: CDR1 SGDLS and CDR2 YYNGEE. V was cut by 8 bases and J by 0 bases, with 12 bases left in between. The CDR3 has 15 amino acids. DNA for the CDR3: TGTGCCAGTACCCCGGGGGACTCTGGGGCCAACGTCCTGACTTTC. As protein: CASTPGDSGANVLTF.

The chain employs TRBV2 and TRBJ2-5; 7 nucleotides align to TRBD2. V lost 7 bases to trimming and J lost 8 bases; unmatched junction nucleotides: 10. The CDR3 loop spans 13 amino acids. The germline V gene encodes CDR1 SNHLY and CDR2 FYNNEI. CDR3 DNA sequence: TGTGCCAGCACCGGGGGGACCCCCTTTACCCAGTACTTC. Amino acid sequence: CASTGGTPFTQYF.

The chain employs TRBV6-1 and TRBJ1-2; a weak D match, TRBD1 (5 bases). The CDR3 consists of 11 residues. Trimming pared 5 bases from V and 8 bases from J, leaving 9 bases between. Germline CDR1 MNHNS, CDR2 SASEGT. The CDR3 nucleotides read TGTGCCAGCAGTTCAGGGAACGGCTACACCTTC. Protein product: CASSSGNGYTF.

The V gene is TRBV18, the J gene TRBJ1-2; TRBD1 aligns across 12 bases. The V segment lost 3 bases and the J segment 2 bases; nucleotides outside the gene matches: 4. Per the germline V gene, CDR1 is KGHSH and CDR2 is LQKENI. The CDR3 is made up of 16 amino acids. CDR3 sequence reads: CASSPGQGALNYGYTF. The DNA for the CDR3 is TGTGCCAGCTCACCGGGACAGGGGGCCCTGAACTATGGCTACACCTTC.

This sequence joins TRBV7-9 and TRBJ1-1, with D hard to call. The CDR3 totals 12 residues. V lost 0 bases to trimming and J lost 10 bases, with 9 bases between them. Germline CDR1 SEHNR, CDR2 FQNEAQ (reference sequence). CDR3 DNA sequence: TGTGCCAGCAGCTTAGCCCCGGGTGGAGCTTTCTTT. Protein sequence: CASSLAPGGAFF.

CDR3 bases: TGTGCCAGCAGTGAGGCGGGCAGCGGGAGAGCAGATACGCAGTATTTT. Its protein product is CASSEAGSGRADTQYF. The chain joins TRBV6-4 to TRBJ2-3; 8 bases are shared with TRBD2. This CDR3 contains 16 residues. Germline-derived CDR1 and CDR2 are MRHNA and SNTAGT. With 3 bases clipped from V and 4 bases from J, the junction kept 9 bases outside the gene matches.

The chain joins TRBV19 to TRBJ2-5, with unresolved D. CDR1 LNHDA and CDR2 SQIVND come from the germline V gene (reference sequence). This CDR3 comprises 13 residues. V was trimmed by 6 bases and J by 0 bases, leaving 8 bases between them. The DNA of the CDR3 is TGTGCCAGTAGCATCGGTTACCAAGAGACCCAGTACTTC. Residues: CASSIGYQETQYF.

This chain joins TRBV4-2 and TRBJ2-3, with D possibly matching TRBD2 (6 bases). With 0 bases removed from V and 2 bases from J, the gap between germline ends came to 12 bases. From germline, CDR1 is LGHNA and CDR2 YNFKEQ. The CDR3 has 16 amino acids. CDR3 in DNA: TGTGCCAGCAGCCAAGATGGTGGGGGACTCACAGATACGCAGTATTTT. Protein: CASSQDGGGLTDTQYF.

This clone showed up just once. One junction end disagrees with the germline gene, perhaps due to a read error. The CDR3 is CANSSQPRSWETQYF. CDR3 in DNA: TGTGCCAACAGCTCCCAACCCCGGTCGTGGGAGACCCAGTACTTC. V is TRBV7-2 and J is TRBJ2-5, with D unresolved. The germline V gene has CDR1 SGHTA and CDR2 FQGNSA. The CDR3 loop spans 15 amino acids.

The chain recombines TRBV2 with TRBJ2-1; 9 bases match TRBD2. V lost 0 bases to trimming and J lost 10 bases; unmatched junction nucleotides: 7. CDR1 is SNHLY, CDR2 FYNNEI, per germline. The CDR3 is made up of 15 amino acids. CDR3 sequence reads: CASSEASGRASEQFF. The CDR3 DNA reads TGTGCCAGCAGTGAAGCTAGCGGGAGAGCCAGCGAGCAGTTCTTC.

The rearrangement joins TRBV2 to TRBJ1-2; 7 bases are a match to TRBD1. The CDR3 extends over 14 amino acids. With V trimmed by 9 bases and J by 4 bases, 11 bases remained unmatched. CDR1 and CDR2 from the germline V gene are SNHLY and FYNNEI. The CDR3 DNA sequence: TGTGCCAGAGGGGGCCCGACAGGACTCTATGGCTACACCTTC. Protein product: CARGGPTGLYGYTF.